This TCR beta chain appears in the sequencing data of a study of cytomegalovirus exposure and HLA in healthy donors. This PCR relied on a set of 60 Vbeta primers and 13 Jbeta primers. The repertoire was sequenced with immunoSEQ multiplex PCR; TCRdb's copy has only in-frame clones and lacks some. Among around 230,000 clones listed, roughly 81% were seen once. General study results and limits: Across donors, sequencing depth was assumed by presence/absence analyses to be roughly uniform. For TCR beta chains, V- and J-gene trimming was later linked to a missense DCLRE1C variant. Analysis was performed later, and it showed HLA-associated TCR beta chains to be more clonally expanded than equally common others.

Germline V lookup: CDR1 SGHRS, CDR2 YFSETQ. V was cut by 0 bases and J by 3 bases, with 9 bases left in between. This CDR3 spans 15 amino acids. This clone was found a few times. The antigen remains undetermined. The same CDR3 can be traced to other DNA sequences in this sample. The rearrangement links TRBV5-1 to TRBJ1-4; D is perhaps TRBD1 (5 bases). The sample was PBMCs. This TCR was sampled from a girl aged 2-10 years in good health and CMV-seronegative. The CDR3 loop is CASSLEGRANEKLFF. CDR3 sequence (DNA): TGCGCCAGCAGCTTGGAAGGCAGGGCTAATGAAAAACTGTTTTTT.